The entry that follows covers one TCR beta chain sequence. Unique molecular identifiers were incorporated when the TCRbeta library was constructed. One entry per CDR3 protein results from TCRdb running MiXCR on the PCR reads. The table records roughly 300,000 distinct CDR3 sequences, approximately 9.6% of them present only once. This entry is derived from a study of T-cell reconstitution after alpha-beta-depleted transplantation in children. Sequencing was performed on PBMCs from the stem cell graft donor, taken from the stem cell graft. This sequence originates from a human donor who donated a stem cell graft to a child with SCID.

Written as DNA, the CDR3 is TGTGCCAGCAGTTCTTCCCGCCTCGGGGAGCTGTTTTTT. Translating gives CASSSSRLGELFF. J is TRBJ2-2 and V is TRBV12-3 or TRBV12-4; D is unresolved. V shed 4 bases and J shed 7 bases, with 10 bases lying between them. The CDR3 runs 13 residues.